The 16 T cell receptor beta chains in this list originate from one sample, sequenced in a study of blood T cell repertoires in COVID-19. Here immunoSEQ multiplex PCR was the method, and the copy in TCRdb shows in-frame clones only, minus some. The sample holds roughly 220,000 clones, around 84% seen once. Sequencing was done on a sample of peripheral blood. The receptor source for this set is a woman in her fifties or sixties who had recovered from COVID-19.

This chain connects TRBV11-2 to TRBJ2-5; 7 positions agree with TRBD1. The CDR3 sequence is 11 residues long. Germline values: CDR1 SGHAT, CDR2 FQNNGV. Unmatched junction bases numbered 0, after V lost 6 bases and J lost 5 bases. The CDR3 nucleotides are TGTGCCAGCAGGACAGGGGAGACCCAGTACTTC. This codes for CASRTGETQYF.

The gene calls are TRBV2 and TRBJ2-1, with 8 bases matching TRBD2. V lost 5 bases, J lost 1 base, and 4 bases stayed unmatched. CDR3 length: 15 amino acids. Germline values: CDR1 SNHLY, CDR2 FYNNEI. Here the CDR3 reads CASSRRLASYNEQFF. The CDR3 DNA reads TGTGCCAGCAGTAGAAGACTAGCGTCCTACAATGAGCAGTTCTTC.

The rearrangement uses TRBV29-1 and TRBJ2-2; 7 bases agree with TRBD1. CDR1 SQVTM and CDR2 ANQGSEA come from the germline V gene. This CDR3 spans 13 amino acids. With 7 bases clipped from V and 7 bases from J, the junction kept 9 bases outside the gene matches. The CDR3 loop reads CSGHQGGGGELFF. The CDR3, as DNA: TGCAGCGGTCATCAAGGGGGCGGCGGGGAGCTGTTTTTT.

The CDR3 region is CASSLTFSKGVGYTF. The CDR3 coding sequence is TGTGCCAGCAGTCTTACATTCTCTAAAGGGGTAGGCTACACCTTC. V usage is TRBV27 and J usage is TRBJ1-2; D is perhaps TRBD1 (5 bases). Germline CDR1 reads MNHEY; CDR2 reads SMNVEV (reference sequence). V was cut by 5 bases and J by 8 bases, with 21 bases left in between. The CDR3 consists of 15 residues.

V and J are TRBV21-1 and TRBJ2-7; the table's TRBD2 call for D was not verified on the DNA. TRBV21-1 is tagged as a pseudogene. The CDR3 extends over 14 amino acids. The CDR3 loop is CASSKERADYEQYF. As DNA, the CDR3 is TGTGCCAGCAGCAAAGAGAGGGCCGATTACGAGCAGTACTTC.

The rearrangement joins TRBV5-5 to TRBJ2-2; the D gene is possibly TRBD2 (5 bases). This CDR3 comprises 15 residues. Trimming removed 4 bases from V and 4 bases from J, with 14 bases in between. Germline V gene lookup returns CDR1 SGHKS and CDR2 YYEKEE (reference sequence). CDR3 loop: CASSPKGGGTGELFF. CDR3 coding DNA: TGTGCCAGCAGCCCCAAGGGTGGAGGCACCGGGGAGCTGTTTTTT.

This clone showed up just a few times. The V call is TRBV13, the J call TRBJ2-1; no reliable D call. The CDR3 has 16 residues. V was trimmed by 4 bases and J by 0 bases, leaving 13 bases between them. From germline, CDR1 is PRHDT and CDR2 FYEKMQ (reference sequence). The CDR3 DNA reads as TGTGCCAGCAGCTCCGTTTTTAGCACCTCCTACAATGAGCAGTTCTTC. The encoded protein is CASSSVFSTSYNEQFF.

Here the CDR3 DNA reads TGCGCCAGCAGCCAAGGAGGGGGCTACACCTTC. This translates into CASSQGGGYTF. This rearrangement joins TRBV4-3 to TRBJ1-2; D gene ambiguous. In germline, CDR1 is LGHNA, CDR2 YSLEER. The CDR3 covers 11 residues. Trimming left V 1 base short and J 8 bases short, with 5 bases between.

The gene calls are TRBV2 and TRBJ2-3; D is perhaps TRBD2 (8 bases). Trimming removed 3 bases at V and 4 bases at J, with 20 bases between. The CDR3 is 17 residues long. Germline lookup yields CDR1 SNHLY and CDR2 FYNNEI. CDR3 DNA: TGTGCCAGCAGTGACAGGCCGGGAGGGGGCGCTGCAGATACGCAGTATTTT. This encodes CASSDRPGGGAADTQYF.

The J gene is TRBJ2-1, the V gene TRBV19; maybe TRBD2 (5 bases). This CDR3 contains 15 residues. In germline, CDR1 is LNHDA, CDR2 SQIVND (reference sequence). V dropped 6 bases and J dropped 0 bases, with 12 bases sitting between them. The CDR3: CASSPGEGSYNEQFF. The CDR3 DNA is TGTGCCAGTAGCCCCGGGGAAGGCTCCTACAATGAGCAGTTCTTC.

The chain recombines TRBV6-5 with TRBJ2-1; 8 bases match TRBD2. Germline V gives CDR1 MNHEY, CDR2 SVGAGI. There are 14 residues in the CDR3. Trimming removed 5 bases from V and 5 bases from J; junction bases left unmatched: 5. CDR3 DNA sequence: TGTGCCAGCAGTCTAGGGACTAGTAACAATGAGCAGTTCTTC. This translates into CASSLGTSNNEQFF.

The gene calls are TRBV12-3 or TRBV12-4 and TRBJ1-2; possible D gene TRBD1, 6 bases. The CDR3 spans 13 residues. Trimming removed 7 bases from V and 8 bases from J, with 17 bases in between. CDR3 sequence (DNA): TGTGCCAGCACCCATAGGGGGGGAGAAGGCTACACCTTC. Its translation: CASTHRGGEGYTF.

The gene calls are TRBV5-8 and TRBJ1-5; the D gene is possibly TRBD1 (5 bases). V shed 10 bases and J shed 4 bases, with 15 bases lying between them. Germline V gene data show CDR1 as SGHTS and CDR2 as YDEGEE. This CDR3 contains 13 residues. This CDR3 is CALGPGGNQPQHF. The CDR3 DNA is TGTGCCCTGGGACCTGGGGGGAATCAGCCCCAGCATTTT.

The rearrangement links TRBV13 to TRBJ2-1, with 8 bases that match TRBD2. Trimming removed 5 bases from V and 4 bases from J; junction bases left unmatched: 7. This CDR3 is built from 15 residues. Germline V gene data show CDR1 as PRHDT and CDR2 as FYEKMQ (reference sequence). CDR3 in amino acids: CASSHRSGEYNEQFF. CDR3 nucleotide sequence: TGTGCCAGCAGCCACCGTAGCGGGGAGTACAATGAGCAGTTCTTC. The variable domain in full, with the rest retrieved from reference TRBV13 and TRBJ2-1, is AAGVIQSPRHLIKEKRETATLKCYPIPRHDTVYWYQQGPGQDPQFLISFYEKMQSDKGSIPDRFSAQQFSDYHSELNMSSLELGDSALYFCASSHRSGEYNEQFFGPGTRLTVL.

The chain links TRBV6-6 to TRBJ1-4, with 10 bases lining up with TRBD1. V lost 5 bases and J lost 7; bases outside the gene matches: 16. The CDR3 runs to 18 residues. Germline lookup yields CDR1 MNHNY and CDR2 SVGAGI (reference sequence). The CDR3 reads CASSHHAPDRGRGEKLFF. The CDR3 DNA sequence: TGTGCCAGCAGTCATCACGCCCCCGACAGGGGGCGCGGTGAAAAACTGTTTTTT.

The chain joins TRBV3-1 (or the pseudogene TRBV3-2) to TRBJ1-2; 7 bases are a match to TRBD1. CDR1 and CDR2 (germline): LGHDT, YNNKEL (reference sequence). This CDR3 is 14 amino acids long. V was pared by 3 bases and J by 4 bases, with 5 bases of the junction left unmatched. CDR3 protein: CASSHLDRFYGYTF. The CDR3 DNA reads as TGTGCCAGCAGCCACCTGGACAGGTTCTATGGCTACACCTTC.